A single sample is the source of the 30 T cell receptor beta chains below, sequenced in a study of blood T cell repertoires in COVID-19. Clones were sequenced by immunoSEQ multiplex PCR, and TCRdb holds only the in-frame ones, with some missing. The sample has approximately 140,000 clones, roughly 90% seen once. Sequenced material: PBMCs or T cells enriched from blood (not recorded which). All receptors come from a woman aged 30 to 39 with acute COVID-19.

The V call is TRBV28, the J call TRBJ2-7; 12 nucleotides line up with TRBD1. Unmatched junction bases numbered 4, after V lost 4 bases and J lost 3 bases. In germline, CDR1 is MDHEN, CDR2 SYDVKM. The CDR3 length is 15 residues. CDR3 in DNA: TGTGCCAGCAGTTCCCGGGACAGGGGGCTCTACGAGCAGTACTTC. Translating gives CASSSRDRGLYEQYF.

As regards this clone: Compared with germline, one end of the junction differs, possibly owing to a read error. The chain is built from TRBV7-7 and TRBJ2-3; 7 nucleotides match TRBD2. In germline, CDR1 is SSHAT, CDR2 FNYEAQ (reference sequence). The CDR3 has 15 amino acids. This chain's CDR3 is CASSLGRERTDTQYF. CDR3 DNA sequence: TGTGCTAGCAGCTTGGGGCGGGAGCGGACAGATACGCAGTATTTT.

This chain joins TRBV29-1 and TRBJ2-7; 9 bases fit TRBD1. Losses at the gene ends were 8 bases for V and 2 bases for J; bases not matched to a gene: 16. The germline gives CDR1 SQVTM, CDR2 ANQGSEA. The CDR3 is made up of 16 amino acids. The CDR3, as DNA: TGCAGCATCCGAACGATTTTGGGGACAGGGACCTACGAGCAGTACTTC. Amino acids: CSIRTILGTGTYEQYF.

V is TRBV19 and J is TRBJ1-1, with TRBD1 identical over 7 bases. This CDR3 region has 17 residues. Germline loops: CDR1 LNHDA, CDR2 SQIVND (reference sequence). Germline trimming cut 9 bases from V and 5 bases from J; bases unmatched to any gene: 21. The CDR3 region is CASQVTTGAVDGTEAFF. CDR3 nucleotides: TGTGCCAGCCAAGTAACAACAGGGGCCGTCGATGGGACTGAAGCTTTCTTT.

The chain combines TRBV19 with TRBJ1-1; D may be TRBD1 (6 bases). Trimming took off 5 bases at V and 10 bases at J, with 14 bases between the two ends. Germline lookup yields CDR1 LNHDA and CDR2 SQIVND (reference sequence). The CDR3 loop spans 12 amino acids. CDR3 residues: CASSDRQWRAFF. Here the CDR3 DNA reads TGTGCCAGTAGTGACAGGCAATGGCGAGCTTTCTTT. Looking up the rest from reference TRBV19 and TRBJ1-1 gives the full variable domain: DGGITQSPKYLFRKEGQNVTLSCEQNLNHDAMYWYRQDPGQGLRLIYYSQIVNDFQKGDIAEGYSVSREKKESFPLTVTSAQKNPTAFYLCASSDRQWRAFFGQGTRLTVV.

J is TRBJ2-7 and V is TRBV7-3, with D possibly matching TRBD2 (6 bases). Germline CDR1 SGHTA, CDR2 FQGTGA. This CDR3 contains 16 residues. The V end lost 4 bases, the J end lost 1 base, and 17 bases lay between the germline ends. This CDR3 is CASSSQGGDGSYEQYF. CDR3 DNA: TGTGCCAGCAGCTCCCAGGGCGGGGACGGGTCCTACGAGCAGTACTTC.

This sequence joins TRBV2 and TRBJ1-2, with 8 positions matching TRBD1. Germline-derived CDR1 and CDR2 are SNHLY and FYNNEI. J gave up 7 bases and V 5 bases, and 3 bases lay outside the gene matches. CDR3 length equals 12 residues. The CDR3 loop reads CASSQGAGGYTF. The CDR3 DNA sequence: TGTGCCAGCAGTCAGGGGGCAGGTGGCTACACCTTC.

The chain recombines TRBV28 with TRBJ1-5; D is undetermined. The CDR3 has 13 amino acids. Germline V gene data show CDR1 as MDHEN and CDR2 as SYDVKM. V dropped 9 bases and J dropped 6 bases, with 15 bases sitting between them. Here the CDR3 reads CASRQTGGQPQHF. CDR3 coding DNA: TGTGCCAGTCGCCAAACTGGAGGTCAGCCCCAGCATTTT.

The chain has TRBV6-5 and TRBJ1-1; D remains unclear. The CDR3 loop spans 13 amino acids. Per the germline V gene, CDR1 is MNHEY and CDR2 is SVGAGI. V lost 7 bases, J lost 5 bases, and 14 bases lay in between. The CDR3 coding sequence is TGTGCCAGCAAGAGACCGGCGGGGACTGAAGCTTTCTTT. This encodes CASKRPAGTEAFF.

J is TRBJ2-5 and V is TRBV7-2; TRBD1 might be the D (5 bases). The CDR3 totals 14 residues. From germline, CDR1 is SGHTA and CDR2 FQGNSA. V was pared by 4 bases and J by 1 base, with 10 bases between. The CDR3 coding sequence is TGTGCCAGCAGCTCCCCAGGGTCCCAAGAGACCCAGTACTTC. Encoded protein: CASSSPGSQETQYF.

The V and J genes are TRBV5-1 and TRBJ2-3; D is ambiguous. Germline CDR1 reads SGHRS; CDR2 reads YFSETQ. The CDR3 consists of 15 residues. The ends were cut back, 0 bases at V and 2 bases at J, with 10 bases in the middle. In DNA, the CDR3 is TGCGCCAGCAGCTTGGTTGGCAGGTCCACAGATACGCAGTATTTT. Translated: CASSLVGRSTDTQYF.

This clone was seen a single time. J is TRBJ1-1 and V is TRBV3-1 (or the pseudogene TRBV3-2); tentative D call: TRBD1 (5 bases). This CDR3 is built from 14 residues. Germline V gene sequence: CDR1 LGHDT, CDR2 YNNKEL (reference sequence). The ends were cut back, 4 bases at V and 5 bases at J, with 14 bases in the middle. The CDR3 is CASSPWDLGTEAFF. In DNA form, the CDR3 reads TGTGCCAGCAGCCCATGGGACTTGGGGACTGAAGCTTTCTTT.

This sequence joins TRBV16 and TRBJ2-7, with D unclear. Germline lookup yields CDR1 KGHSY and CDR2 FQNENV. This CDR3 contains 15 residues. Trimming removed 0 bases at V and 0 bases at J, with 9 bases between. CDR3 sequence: CASSQSLGSSYEQYF. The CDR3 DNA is TGTGCCAGCAGCCAATCCCTCGGGTCCTCCTACGAGCAGTACTTC.

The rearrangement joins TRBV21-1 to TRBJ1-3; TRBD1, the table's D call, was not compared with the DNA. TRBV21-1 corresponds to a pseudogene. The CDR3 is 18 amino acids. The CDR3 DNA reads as TGTGCCAGCAGCAAAGATCAGGCGATAATTCTCTCTGGAAACACCATATATTTT. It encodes CASSKDQAIILSGNTIYF.

The CDR3 loop is CTIRIGGVHTEAFF. CDR3 nucleotide sequence: TGCACCATACGGATAGGGGGGGTGCACACTGAAGCTTTCTTT. The J gene is TRBJ1-1, the V gene TRBV29-1, with a weak D call TRBD1 (6 bases). The germline V gene has CDR1 SQVTM and CDR2 ANQGSEA. CDR3 length: 14 residues.

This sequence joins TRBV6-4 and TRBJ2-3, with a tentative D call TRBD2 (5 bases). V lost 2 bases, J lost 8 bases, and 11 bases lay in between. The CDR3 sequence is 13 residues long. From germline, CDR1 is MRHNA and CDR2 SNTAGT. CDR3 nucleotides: TGTGCCAGCAGTGACCCTAGCAAGCCTACGCAGTATTTT. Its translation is CASSDPSKPTQYF.

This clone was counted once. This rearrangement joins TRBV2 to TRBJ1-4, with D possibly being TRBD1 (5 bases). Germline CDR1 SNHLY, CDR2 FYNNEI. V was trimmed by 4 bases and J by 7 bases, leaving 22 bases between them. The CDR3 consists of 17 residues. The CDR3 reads CASSAPGLEGLGEKLFF. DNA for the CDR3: TGTGCCAGCAGTGCCCCAGGGCTCGAAGGGCTAGGTGAAAAACTGTTTTTT.

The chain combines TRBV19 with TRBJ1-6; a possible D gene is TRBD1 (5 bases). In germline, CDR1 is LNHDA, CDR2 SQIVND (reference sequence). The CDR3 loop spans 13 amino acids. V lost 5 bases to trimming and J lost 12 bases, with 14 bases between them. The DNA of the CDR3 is TGTGCCAGTAGTCGACAGACAGACCAACCCCTCCACTTT. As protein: CASSRQTDQPLHF. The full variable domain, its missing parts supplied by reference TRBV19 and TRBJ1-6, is DGGITQSPKYLFRKEGQNVTLSCEQNLNHDAMYWYRQDPGQGLRLIYYSQIVNDFQKGDIAEGYSVSREKKESFPLTVTSAQKNPTAFYLCASSRQTDQPLHFGNGTRLTVT.

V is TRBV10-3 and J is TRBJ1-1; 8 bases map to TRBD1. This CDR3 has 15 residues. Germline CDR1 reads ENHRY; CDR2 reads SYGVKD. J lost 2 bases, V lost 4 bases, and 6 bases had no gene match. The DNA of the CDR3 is TGTGCCATCAGTGGGTGGACAGGGAGTAACACTGAAGCTTTCTTT. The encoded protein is CAISGWTGSNTEAFF.

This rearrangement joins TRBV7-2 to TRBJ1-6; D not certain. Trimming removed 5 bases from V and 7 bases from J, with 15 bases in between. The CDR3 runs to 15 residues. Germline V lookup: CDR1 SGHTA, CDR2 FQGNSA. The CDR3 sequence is CASSLRLGVNSPLHF. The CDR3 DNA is TGTGCCAGCAGCCTCCGTCTAGGAGTAAATTCACCCCTCCACTTT.

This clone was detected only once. The CDR3 is CASSHTLQTNYGYTF. CDR3 nucleotides: TGTGCCAGCAGCCACACCCTACAGACTAACTATGGCTACACCTTC. This rearrangement joins TRBV5-6 to TRBJ1-2; no definite D call. The germline CDR1 and CDR2 sequences are SGHDT and YYEEEE. This CDR3 contains 15 residues. Trimming removed 4 bases from V and 0 bases from J, with 13 bases in between.

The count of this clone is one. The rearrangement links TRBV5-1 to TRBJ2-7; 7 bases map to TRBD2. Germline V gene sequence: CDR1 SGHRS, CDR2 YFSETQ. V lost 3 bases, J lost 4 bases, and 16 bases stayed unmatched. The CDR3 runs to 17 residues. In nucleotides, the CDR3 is TGCGCCAGCAGCTCAACCCCCGGGGCTAGCGGCTTATACGAGCAGTACTTC. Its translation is CASSSTPGASGLYEQYF.

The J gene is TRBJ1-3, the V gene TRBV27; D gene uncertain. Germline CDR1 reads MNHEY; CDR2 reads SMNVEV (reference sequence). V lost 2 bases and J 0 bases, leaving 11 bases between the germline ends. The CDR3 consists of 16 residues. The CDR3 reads CASSLHRGFSGNTIYF. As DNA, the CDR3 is TGTGCCAGCAGTTTACATCGGGGTTTCTCTGGAAACACCATATATTTT.

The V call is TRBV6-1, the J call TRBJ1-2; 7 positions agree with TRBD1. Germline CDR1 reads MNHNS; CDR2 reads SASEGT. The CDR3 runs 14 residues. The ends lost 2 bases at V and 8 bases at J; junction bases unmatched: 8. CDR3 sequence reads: CASSERGPKYGYTF. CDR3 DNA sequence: TGTGCCAGCAGTGAAAGGGGGCCGAAGTACGGCTACACCTTC.

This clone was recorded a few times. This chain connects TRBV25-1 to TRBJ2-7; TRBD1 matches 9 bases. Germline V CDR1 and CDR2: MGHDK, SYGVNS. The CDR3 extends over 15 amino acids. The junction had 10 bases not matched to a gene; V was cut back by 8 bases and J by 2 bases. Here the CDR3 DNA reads TGTGCCAGCGTAGCTACAGGGGGCATTGCCTACGAGCAGTACTTC. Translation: CASVATGGIAYEQYF.

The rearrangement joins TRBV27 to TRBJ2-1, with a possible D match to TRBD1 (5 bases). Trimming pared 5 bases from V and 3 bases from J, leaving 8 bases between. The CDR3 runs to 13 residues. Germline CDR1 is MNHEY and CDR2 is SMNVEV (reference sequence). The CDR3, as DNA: TGTGCCAGCAGTCGAGACAGCTACAATGAGCAGTTCTTC. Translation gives CASSRDSYNEQFF.

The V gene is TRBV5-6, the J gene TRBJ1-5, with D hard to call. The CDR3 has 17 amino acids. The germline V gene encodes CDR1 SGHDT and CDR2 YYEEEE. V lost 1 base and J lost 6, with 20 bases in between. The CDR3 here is CASSLMAESGFGQPQHF. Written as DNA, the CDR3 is TGTGCCAGCAGCTTGATGGCTGAATCGGGGTTTGGTCAGCCCCAGCATTTT.

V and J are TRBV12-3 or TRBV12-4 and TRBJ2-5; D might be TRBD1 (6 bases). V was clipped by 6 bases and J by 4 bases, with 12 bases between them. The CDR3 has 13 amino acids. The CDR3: CASSPEGVETQYF. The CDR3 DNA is TGTGCCAGCAGCCCCGAGGGGGTAGAGACCCAGTACTTC.

CDR3 region: CASSPLTDMNTEAFF. The DNA of the CDR3 is TGCGCCAGCAGTCCCTTGACAGACATGAACACTGAAGCTTTCTTT. The chain joins TRBV5-1 to TRBJ1-1; D may be TRBD1 (5 bases). Trimming took off 5 bases at V and 0 bases at J, with 14 bases between the two ends. Germline CDR1 is SGHRS and CDR2 is YFSETQ. The CDR3 is 15 amino acids.

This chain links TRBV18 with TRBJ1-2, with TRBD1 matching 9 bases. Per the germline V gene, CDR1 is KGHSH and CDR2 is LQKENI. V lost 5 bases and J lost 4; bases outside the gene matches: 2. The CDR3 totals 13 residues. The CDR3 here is CASSGTGSYGYTF. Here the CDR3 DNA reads TGTGCCAGCTCAGGGACAGGGTCCTATGGCTACACCTTC. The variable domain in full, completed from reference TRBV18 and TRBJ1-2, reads NAGVMQNPRHLVRRRGQEARLRCSPMKGHSHVYWYRQLPEEGLKFMVYLQKENIIDESGMPKERFSAEFPKEGPSILRIQQVVRGDSAAYFCASSGTGSYGYTFGSGTRLTVV.